This is a list of T cell receptor beta chains from one sample in a study of beta chain features in type 1 diabetes. Measured with immunoSEQ multiplex PCR; TCRdb has only the in-frame clones, and not every one. The sample includes around 280,000 clones, 8% of them seen just once. Sequencing used central memory CD4+ T cells from blood. The receptors derive from a woman in her late teens or twenties in good health. The CDR3 runs from the conserved cysteine through the conserved F or W. The D gene is left open where the match is weak. For some rows the clone size is stated as once, few or many, or as a class when expanded; others skip it.

v_gene	j_gene	abundance	len	d_gene	CDR3nt	CDR3aa
TRBV6-6	TRBJ1-1	few	13	-	TGTGCCAGCAGTTACGGGACGGGGATTGAAGCTTTCTTT	CASSYGTGIEAFF
TRBV4-3	TRBJ1-5	few	15	-	TGCGCCAGCAGTGAGGCCCCACAACCACATCAGCCCCAGCATTTT	CASSEAPQPHQPQHF
TRBV5-6	TRBJ2-3	-	16	TRBD2	TGTGCCAGCAGCCAACTCGGGACTAGCAGCACAGATACGCAGTATTTT	CASSQLGTSSTDTQYF
TRBV27	TRBJ1-2	-	14	-	TGTGCCAGCAGTTTAAATCCACAGGCCTATGGCTACACCTTC	CASSLNPQAYGYTF
TRBV18	TRBJ2-5	few	15	-	TGTGCCAGCTCACCGTTCCCCGACGGCCAAGAGACCCAGTACTTC	CASSPFPDGQETQYF
TRBV29-1	TRBJ1-1	few	13	TRBD1	TGCAGCGTGTTTGGACAGGTGAACACTGAAGCTTTCTTT	CSVFGQVNTEAFF
TRBV27	TRBJ2-3	few	14	TRBD1	TGTGCCAGCTCTCGGGACAGGGCCACAGATACGCAGTATTTT	CASSRDRATDTQYF
TRBV15	TRBJ1-2	-	14	-	TGTGCCACCGGGCAGGGAGGAAAGCGAGTTGGCTACACCTTC	CATGQGGKRVGYTF
TRBV5-1	TRBJ1-2	-	14	-	TGCGCCAGCAGCCCTGACGGGGGCAACTATGGCTACACCTTC	CASSPDGGNYGYTF
TRBV11-2	TRBJ2-5	-	16	-	TGTGCCAGCAGCCAAAAGGGGTGGGCGACAAAAGAGACCCAGTACTTC	CASSQKGWATKETQYF
TRBV27	TRBJ2-1	-	14	-	TGTGCCAGCAGTTTCTCGACAGCGTACAATGAGCAGTTCTTC	CASSFSTAYNEQFF
TRBV19	TRBJ1-1	-	15	-	TGTGCCAGTAGGGGGGGCTTAGTTCAGAACACTGAAGCTTTCTTT	CASRGGLVQNTEAFF
TRBV5-6	TRBJ2-2	once	13	-	TGTGCCAGCAGCTCGGACCGCACCGGGGAGCTGTTTTTT	CASSSDRTGELFF
TRBV5-5	TRBJ1-2	few	12	-	TGTGCCAGCAGCATAAATAGGAGGGGTGACACCTTC	CASSINRRGDTF
TRBV30	TRBJ1-2	-	15	TRBD1	TGTGCCTGGAGTCCCGAGGCAGGGGGAGGCTATGGCTACACCTTC	CAWSPEAGGGYGYTF
TRBV4-3	TRBJ1-1	-	16	-	TGCGCCAGCAGCCAAGAGGAGGACGCATGGAACACTGAAGCTTTCTTT	CASSQEEDAWNTEAFF
TRBV7-2	TRBJ1-6	many	14	-	TGTGCCAGCAGCTTAGTGGGCTATAATTCACCCCTCCACTTT	CASSLVGYNSPLHF
TRBV27	TRBJ1-1	few	14	TRBD1	TGTGCCAGCAGTCCTTCCGGGACAGTATTTCCAGCTTTCTTT	CASSPSGTVFPAFF
TRBV7-8	TRBJ2-7	few	13	-	TGTGCCAGCAACTTGGGGGGTCTTGACGAGCAGTACTTC	CASNLGGLDEQYF
TRBV19	TRBJ2-7	-	16	TRBD1	TGTGCCAGCAAACAAAACAACCGGGACAGGGGATACGAGCAGTACTTC	CASKQNNRDRGYEQYF
TRBV6-6	TRBJ1-5	-	14	-	TGTGCCAGCAGTCTGGACGGTAGCAATCAGCCCCAGCATTTT	CASSLDGSNQPQHF
TRBV12-5	TRBJ2-3	few	16	TRBD1	TGTGCTAGTGGCCCCGGACAGGGGGCGGGATCCGATACGCAGTATTTT	CASGPGQGAGSDTQYF
TRBV14	TRBJ2-6	many	16	-	TGTGCCAGCAGCCAAGCAATCTTCTCTGGGGCCAACGTCCTGACTTTC	CASSQAIFSGANVLTF
TRBV7-8	TRBJ2-5	-	14	-	TGTGCCAGCAGCTACACAGGGTTTCGAGAGACCCAGTACTTC	CASSYTGFRETQYF
TRBV6-5	TRBJ1-4	-	15	TRBD1	TGTGCCAGCAAAGACAGGGGCCAAACTAATGAAAAACTGTTTTTT	CASKDRGQTNEKLFF
TRBV15	TRBJ1-3	-	12	-	TGTGCCACCAGCCTAGAAGGAAACACCATATATTTT	CATSLEGNTIYF
TRBV7-7	TRBJ2-3	-	15	TRBD1	TGTGCCAGCAGCTTGGGGACAGGTTACACAGATACGCAGTATTTT	CASSLGTGYTDTQYF
TRBV19	TRBJ1-2	few	12	-	TGTGCCAGTAGTAAGGAGGGGCATGGCTACACCTTC	CASSKEGHGYTF
TRBV27	TRBJ1-5	-	14	-	TGTGCCAGCAGTAGGATGGGGGGCAATCAGCCCCAGCATTTT	CASSRMGGNQPQHF
TRBV6-6	TRBJ1-2	-	15	-	TGTGCCAGCAGTTATAGGGGACGGCTAAATGATGGCTACACCTTC	CASSYRGRLNDGYTF
TRBV6-5	TRBJ2-2	-	15	-	TGTGCCAGCAGATCCGGGACTTCGAACACCGGGGAGCTGTTTTTT	CASRSGTSNTGELFF
TRBV19	TRBJ2-1	few	17	-	TGTGCCAGTAGGGTCTCCGACACCTTCTCGGCCTACAATGAGCAGTTCTTC	CASRVSDTFSAYNEQFF
TRBV6-5	TRBJ2-1	many	13	-	TGTGCCAGCATACTACCGGGTAACAATGAGCAGTTCTTC	CASILPGNNEQFF
TRBV5-4	TRBJ2-5	-	15	-	TGTGCCAGCAGCTTAAGGGGGAATAGGGGAGAGACCCAGTACTTC	CASSLRGNRGETQYF
TRBV28	TRBJ1-6	-	13	-	TGTGCCAGCAGCCGGCCCTATAATTCACCCCTCCACTTT	CASSRPYNSPLHF
TRBV7-2	TRBJ1-1	few	13	TRBD1	TGTGCCAGCAGCTTAGTAGGACAGGACGAAGCTTTCTTT	CASSLVGQDEAFF
TRBV7-2	TRBJ1-1	-	13	-	TGTGCCAGCAGATTCAGGGCGGGGGCTGAAGCTTTCTTT	CASRFRAGAEAFF